One T cell receptor beta chain is described in this entry. Its antigen remains unidentified. Naive CD8 cells comprised CD45RO-negative, CCR7-positively selected cells, excluding terminally differentiated effector memory CD45RA+ cells. Healthy HIV-negative adults with no recent acute infections or vaccinations were recruited as donors. Germline V gene data show CDR1 as MNHEY and CDR2 as SMNVEV (reference sequence). With V trimmed by 0 bases and J by 1 base, 3 bases remained unmatched. The CDR3 extends over 16 amino acids. The input for sorted-subset replicate PCRs was approximately 200 ng DNA, 25,000 to 30,000 T cell genomes. Repertoires were generated with immunoSEQ multiplex PCR, while TCRdb's copy carries only in-frame clones and drops some. The sample records about 2.1 million clones, about 94% being singletons. This sample is drawn from a study of shared clonotypes between healthy human individuals. Findings and limits, study-wide: When compared with the clonotypes that were shared by all four sorted-subset donors, the non-shared clonotypes turned out to have lower generation probabilities.

This sequence was found in a young man in good health. Some clones in this sample may be carry-over from other donors' samples. This rearrangement joins TRBV27 to TRBJ1-5, with 7 bases fitting TRBD1. Sequences were obtained from naive CD8+ T cells from PBMCs. The CDR3 loop is CASSLSQGESNQPQHF. Here the CDR3 DNA reads TGTGCCAGCAGTTTATCGCAGGGGGAGAGCAATCAGCCCCAGCATTTT.